This T cell receptor beta chain was recovered during a study of blood T cell repertoires in COVID-19. Clones were sequenced by immunoSEQ multiplex PCR, and TCRdb holds only the in-frame ones, with some missing. The sample lists about 280,000 clones; roughly 87% were seen once. Per germline, CDR1 MDHEN and CDR2 SYDVKM. This CDR3 is built from 15 residues. The trim removed 5 bases at V and 3 bases at J, leaving 6 bases unmatched. Everyone who took part was roughly 18 to 90 years old, and they came from fewer than 25 US areas. J is TRBJ2-7 and V is TRBV28; 11 positions match TRBD1. Specimen: PBMCs or T cells enriched from blood (not recorded which). This receptor was identified in a woman aged 25 to 39 who had recovered from COVID-19. This CDR3 is CASSSAGTGGYEQYF. Here the CDR3 DNA reads TGTGCCAGCAGTAGCGCCGGGACAGGGGGCTACGAGCAGTACTTC.